Presented here are 14 T cell receptor beta chains from one specimen sequenced in a study of neoadjuvant anti-PD-1 for oral cavity cancer. The method was immunoSEQ multiplex PCR; TCRdb's version includes in-frame clones alone and lacks a portion of them. Among 30,000 to 35,000 clones listed, approximately 87% were seen once. The sequences come from PBMCs, collected before nivolumab (anti-PD-1) treatment. These receptors all come from a person between 35 and 79 years old with oral cavity squamous cell carcinoma.

The chain uses TRBV9 and TRBJ2-1; 11 bases are shared with TRBD2. V gave up 0 bases and J gave up 0 bases; unmatched junction bases: 8. The CDR3 sequence is 19 residues long. Germline V gene data show CDR1 as SGDLS and CDR2 as YYNGEE. CDR3 DNA: TGTGCCAGCAGCGTAGACCCGACTAGCGGGGTTAGCTCCTACAATGAGCAGTTCTTC. It is translated as CASSVDPTSGVSSYNEQFF.

This rearrangement joins TRBV29-1 to TRBJ2-7; 11 nucleotides match TRBD2. This CDR3 comprises 13 residues. The V segment lost 4 bases and the J segment 4 bases; nucleotides outside the gene matches: 3. Germline V gives CDR1 SQVTM, CDR2 ANQGSEA. CDR3: CSVAASGGYEQYF. CDR3 sequence (DNA): TGCAGCGTTGCAGCTAGCGGGGGGTACGAGCAGTACTTC.

As concerns this clone: A read error may produce the germline difference seen at one junction end. This sequence joins TRBV6-1 and TRBJ1-1; 10 bases map to TRBD1. There are 16 residues in the CDR3. CDR1 and CDR2 (germline): MNHNS, SASEGT. CDR3 loop: CASSEGSGQGYTEAFF. The CDR3, as DNA: TGTGCCAGCAGCGAAGGGTCGGGACAGGGGTATACTGAAGCTTTCTTT.

The rearrangement joins TRBV2 to TRBJ1-4; the D gene is possibly TRBD1 (5 bases). V dropped 4 bases and J dropped 6 bases, with 12 bases sitting between them. Germline V CDR1 and CDR2: SNHLY, FYNNEI. The CDR3 is 14 residues long. CDR3 residues: CASSGQGLDEKLFF. For the CDR3, the DNA is TGTGCCAGCAGTGGCCAGGGCTTAGATGAAAAACTGTTTTTT.

V usage is TRBV6-1 and J usage is TRBJ1-2; D gene ambiguous. V was shortened by 6 bases and J by 8 bases, with 10 bases between the two germline ends. This CDR3 has 11 residues. Germline V CDR1 and CDR2: MNHNS, SASEGT. DNA of the CDR3: TGTGCCAGCAGAACCGCGGGGGGCTACACCTTC. Translated, it gives CASRTAGGYTF.

The V gene is TRBV30, the J gene TRBJ2-3, with a weak D call TRBD2 (5 bases). The CDR3 extends over 14 amino acids. Trimming pared 8 bases from V and 0 bases from J, leaving 15 bases between. Germline V gene sequence: CDR1 GTSNPN, CDR2 SVGIG (reference sequence). The CDR3 DNA sequence: TGTGCCCTCCTTTACGGCGGGAGCACAGATACGCAGTATTTT. Protein sequence: CALLYGGSTDTQYF.

The chain is built from TRBV10-2 and TRBJ2-5, with 11 nucleotides matching TRBD1. This CDR3 region has 15 residues. Germline values: CDR1 WSHSY, CDR2 SAAADI. The V gene end was trimmed by 4 bases and the J gene end by 5 bases; junction bases not matched to a gene: 6. CDR3 sequence reads: CASSVLDRGRETQYF. DNA of the CDR3: TGCGCCAGCAGTGTCCTGGACAGGGGGCGGGAGACCCAGTACTTC.

CDR3 DNA sequence: TGTGCCAGCAGTGAGGGAAGGTCACCCCTCCACTTT. Residues: CASSEGRSPLHF. The chain joins TRBV6-6 to TRBJ1-6, with no clear D. Per the germline V gene, CDR1 is MNHNY and CDR2 is SVGAGI (reference sequence). The CDR3 extends over 12 amino acids. Trimming cost V 5 bases and J 10 bases, with 9 bases left between them.

The V gene is TRBV15, the J gene TRBJ2-5, with 8 nucleotides matching TRBD2. Germline V gene data show CDR1 as LNHNV and CDR2 as YYDKDF (reference sequence). This CDR3 comprises 15 residues. V was clipped by 0 bases and J by 2 bases; unmatched bases: 2. The chain's CDR3 is CATSRDRLAQETQYF. DNA for the CDR3: TGTGCCACCAGCAGAGACCGACTAGCGCAAGAGACCCAGTACTTC.

On this clone: As the CDR3 is not closed by the conserved phenylalanine or tryptophan, this likely results from a read error. The DNA is left out, because the CDR3 cannot be placed on it with certainty; the CDR3 is given as TCRdb lists it. The rearrangement uses TRBV21-1 and TRBJ2-7; no check of the table's D call, TRBD1, against the DNA was made. TRBV21-1 is given as a pseudogene. With termini counted, the CDR3 has 12 amino acids. This CDR3 is CASSKHGPPGLL.

The chain joins TRBV18 to TRBJ1-3, with D possibly being TRBD1 (5 bases). This CDR3 is 15 amino acids long. Germline V gene lookup returns CDR1 KGHSH and CDR2 LQKENI. The V gene lost 2 bases and the J gene lost 0 bases, with 8 bases spanning the gap. The CDR3 DNA follows: TGTGCCAGCTCACCAAGCGGGGGCTCTGGAAACACCATATATTTT. As protein: CASSPSGGSGNTIYF.

J is TRBJ1-6 and V is TRBV11-3; D gene ambiguous. Trimming took off 2 bases at V and 8 bases at J, with 7 bases between the two ends. CDR3 length: 13 amino acids. Germline assignment: CDR1 SGHNT and CDR2 YENEEA. CDR3 in DNA: TGTGCCAGCAGCTTAAGCCGGGATTCACCCCTCCACTTT. It is translated as CASSLSRDSPLHF.

This clone came up a few times. This sequence joins TRBV6-1 and TRBJ2-7; D gene unclear. Germline-derived CDR1 and CDR2 are MNHNS and SASEGT. This CDR3 contains 12 residues. V was cut by 5 bases and J by 2 bases, with 7 bases left in between. CDR3 nucleotides: TGTGCCAGCAGTTTGGATACCTACGAGCAGTACTTC. The encoded protein is CASSLDTYEQYF.

This rearrangement joins TRBV4-2 to TRBJ2-5; D could derive from TRBD1 or TRBD2 (5 bases each). Between the trimmed V and J ends, which lost 4 bases and 1 base, there was a span of 16 bases. The CDR3 consists of 16 residues. Germline loops: CDR1 LGHNA, CDR2 YNFKEQ. The CDR3 DNA reads TGTGCCAGCAGCCTCTTCGGGACCACTATCCAAGAGACCCAGTACTTC. It yields the protein CASSLFGTTIQETQYF.